This T cell receptor (beta chain) is drawn from a study of blood T cell repertoires in COVID-19. Study background: Acute and convalescent COVID-19 specimens originated in the United States, Italy and Spain. In each case, the material was cDNA or gDNA derived from T cells, B-cell-depleted T cells, or PBMCs.

The CDR3 extends over 14 amino acids. Trimming cost V 8 bases and J 9 bases, with 20 bases left between them. Germline CDR1 is ENHRY and CDR2 is SYGVKD. In the original workflow: Amplifying reference gene primers gave estimates of nucleated cell counts. Sequencing used immunoSEQ multiplex PCR; TCRdb keeps in-frame clones, though not all of them. V and J calls and clone size come straight from that table; D and trimming were deduced from the DNA. The table has about 170,000 clones, roughly 86% seen once. This chain joins TRBV10-3 and TRBJ2-1, with D hard to call. This TCR was recovered from a woman aged 80 or older in a cohort sampled during active or convalescent COVID-19. Sequencing was performed on peripheral blood. The CDR3 DNA reads TGTGCCATCTTCTGTGACCCCGAGGCAGTTGAGCAGTTCTTC. Its translation: CAIFCDPEAVEQFF.